The 11 T cell receptor beta chains given below trace back to one sample, sequenced in a study of Ad26.COV2.S vaccination and SARS-CoV-2 variants. Some clones are missing from TCRdb's copy, which holds only in-frame ones; the method was immunoSEQ multiplex PCR. The repertoire includes around 450,000 clones, roughly nine tenths of them detected once, and 1.7% sits in the top ten. Treatment noted: around 19 received Ad26.COV2.S at low or high dose, single or two shots; 5 received placebo; per-sample allocation not given. Sampling took place 63 days after the first vaccine or placebo injection. This specimen consisted of peripheral blood, obtained in a trial of Ad26.COV2.S vaccine versus placebo. The receptor source for this set is a person aged 18-65 years who received the Ad26.COV2.S COVID-19 vaccine or a placebo.

This clone has just one count. As DNA, the CDR3 is TGCGCCAGCAGCTCATCGGGACAGCACTATGGCTACACCTTC. Translating it yields CASSSSGQHYGYTF. V is TRBV5-1 and J is TRBJ1-2, with 7 bases aligning to TRBD1. There are 14 residues in the CDR3. Germline trimming cut 3 bases from V and 3 bases from J; bases unmatched to any gene: 5. Germline CDR1 is SGHRS and CDR2 is YFSETQ.

This chain's CDR3 is CASSSGQSSSTDTQYF. CDR3 in DNA: TGTGCCAGTAGCTCAGGACAGTCATCTAGCACAGATACGCAGTATTTT. This chain connects TRBV19 to TRBJ2-3, with D perhaps matching TRBD1 (6 bases). Germline CDR1 and CDR2: LNHDA and SQIVND (reference sequence). Trimming left V 6 bases short and J 0 bases short, with 16 bases between. The CDR3 spans 16 residues.

The V gene is TRBV9, the J gene TRBJ2-7, with D possibly matching TRBD1 (6 bases). The V gene's germline CDR1 is SGDLS and CDR2 YYNGEE. V lost 4 bases to trimming and J lost 6 bases, with 11 bases between them. This CDR3 spans 12 amino acids. CDR3 DNA sequence: TGTGCCAGCAGCACCCAAGGGGGCGAGCAGTACTTC. Translating gives CASSTQGGEQYF.

The chain carries TRBV7-2 and TRBJ1-2, with 7 bases matching TRBD1. V lost 4 bases to trimming and J lost 5 bases; unmatched junction nucleotides: 4. This CDR3 region has 13 residues. Per germline, CDR1 SGHTA and CDR2 FQGNSA. Here the CDR3 DNA reads TGTGCCAGCAGCTCGGGACAGTATTATGGCTACACCTTC. This gives the protein CASSSGQYYGYTF.

A single count supports this clone. V and J are TRBV7-9 and TRBJ1-4; D gene ambiguous. Germline V lookup: CDR1 SEHNR, CDR2 FQNEAQ (reference sequence). The ends were cut back, 8 bases at V and 12 bases at J, with 10 bases in the middle. The CDR3 loop spans 10 amino acids. DNA of the CDR3: TGTGCCAGCGGTATTACGGAACTGTTTTTT. Translation: CASGITELFF.

The rearrangement uses TRBV5-6 and TRBJ2-2; D remains ambiguous. Per the germline V gene, CDR1 is SGHDT and CDR2 is YYEEEE. V lost 0 bases to trimming and J lost 0 bases, with 3 bases between them. The CDR3 consists of 14 residues. This chain's CDR3 is CASSLVPNTGELFF. The DNA for the CDR3 is TGTGCCAGCAGCTTGGTACCGAACACCGGGGAGCTGTTTTTT.

V gene TRBV4-1 combines with J gene TRBJ2-4, with D tentatively TRBD2 (6 bases). V lost 2 bases and J 5 bases, leaving 22 bases between the germline ends. There are 18 residues in the CDR3. The germline V gene encodes CDR1 MGHRA and CDR2 YSYEKL. In DNA form, the CDR3 reads TGCGCCAGCAGCCAACTCCCCTCTAGCGTCGCACCCCAAAACATTCAGTACTTC. This translates into CASSQLPSSVAPQNIQYF.

This clone was found once. The genes are TRBV28 and TRBJ2-2; 7 bases fit TRBD2. The CDR3 is 16 amino acids. Germline values: CDR1 MDHEN, CDR2 SYDVKM. Germline trimming cut 0 bases from V and 1 base from J; bases unmatched to any gene: 2. CDR3 in amino acids: CASSLWASGNTGELFF. CDR3 coding DNA: TGTGCCAGCAGTTTATGGGCTAGCGGGAACACCGGGGAGCTGTTTTTT.

The CDR3 coding sequence is TGTGCCAGCAACCCCCGGCTGGCCACTGAAGCTTTCTTT. It translates to CASNPRLATEAFF. V is TRBV3-1 (or the pseudogene TRBV3-2) and J is TRBJ1-1; unclear D gene. V was shortened by 7 bases and J by 4 bases, with 13 bases between the two germline ends. CDR3 size: 13 residues. Germline CDR1 is LGHDT and CDR2 is YNNKEL (reference sequence).

This chain links TRBV2 with TRBJ2-1, with 7 bases lining up with TRBD2. CDR3 length: 15 residues. J lost 7 bases, V lost 2 bases, and 8 bases had no gene match. Germline CDR1 SNHLY, CDR2 FYNNEI. The CDR3 nucleotides are TGTGCCAGCAGTGAAAAGGGCGGGAGCCGGAATGAGCAGTTCTTC. Amino acid sequence: CASSEKGGSRNEQFF.

The genes are TRBV2 and TRBJ1-3; D unresolved. Germline V CDR1 and CDR2: SNHLY, FYNNEI. The ends were cut back, 8 bases at V and 0 bases at J, with 8 bases in the middle. This CDR3 has 13 residues. The CDR3 region is CASHLRSGNTIYF. For the CDR3, the DNA is TGTGCCAGCCACCTTCGCTCTGGAAACACCATATATTTT.